This TCR beta chain emerged from a study of cytomegalovirus exposure and HLA in healthy donors (dated by TCRdb to about 2017). With regard to the full study: An earlier analysis of approximately 590 of the donors reported about 290 Gb of sequence data and some 120 million unique TCR beta sequences from about 180 million T cells. Roughly 290 gigabases of sequencing data and roughly 81 million unique TCR sequences made up an early release that covered approximately 620 HLA-typed donors. Of the approximately 400 genotyped donors, 75% to 85% were placed in the genetic ancestry cluster associated with self-reported Caucasian donors. The study aimed to test whether signatures of past pathogen exposure could be identified by cataloging public T cell receptors. Using immunosequencing, the study profiled T cell repertoires from roughly 650 subjects and related those repertoires to cytomegalovirus serostatus. In addition to the first cohort of about 650 subjects, a separate validation cohort of 100 to 150 different subjects was used. High-throughput TCR immunosequencing, statistical association of individual TCRs with disease status, and machine learning were combined to predict cytomegalovirus infection status. A later analysis re-examined previously published TCR beta repertoires from 600 to 700 donors and added high-resolution HLA genotyping to investigate patterns of TCR occurrence. In the later analysis, no new phenotypic data were used to find candidate immune exposures; instead, reliance was placed on TCR beta sequences and their occurrence across donors. An earlier analysis of 587 of the donors applied high-throughput TCR beta sequencing to assess whether each TCR beta V gene segment acted as functional or pseudogenic. Donor age, sex, ethnicity and CMV serostatus were compiled together with the repertoire data. A later genetic analysis used genome-wide SNP genotypes for about 55% of the 666 donors, treating that subset as a discovery cohort. Every discovery cohort repertoire had been produced on one sequencing platform. Both class I and class II loci were covered by HLA typing, at four-digit resolution. The number of typed donors differed by locus: roughly 620-630 for A, B, C, DRB1 and DQB1; approximately 540 for DQA1; roughly 600 for DPA1; and around 470 for DPB1. Because of strong linkage in the cohort, roughly five DR-DQ haplotypes were treated as single units for association and clustering. Across some 400 genotyped donors of the cohort, an average of about 240,000 unique TCR beta nucleotide sequences per donor were sequenced, and around 19% of those sequences were non-productive.

Preparation of the library involved the immunoSEQ multiplex PCR assay. A mixture of 60 forward primers for TCR Vbeta segments and 13 reverse primers for TCR Jbeta segments was used in the multiplex PCR. The CDR3 region of rearranged TCR beta genes was amplified from genomic DNA with a multiplex PCR assay. The amplified TCR beta libraries were sequenced on the Illumina HiSeq System as 87-base-pair reads. The published analysis was carried out like this. In a later analysis, roughly 80 million unique TCR beta chains were counted across the 650 to 700 repertoires, and roughly 11 million of these chains were shared by at least two donors. To remove PCR and sequencing errors, raw reads were error-corrected and collapsed into unique sequences using a nearest-neighbor algorithm that merged closely related sequences. V, D and J gene segments were assigned by aligning CDR3 sequences to IMGT reference sequences. For a sequence to be retained, a match of at least six nucleotides was required to both a V gene segment and a J gene segment. A rearrangement counted as productive if the CDR3 had no stop codons and remained in frame with V and J, and every other rearrangement counted as non-productive. CDR3 was defined according to IMGT convention as the region running from the second conserved V-encoded cysteine to the conserved J-encoded phenylalanine. The earlier analysis of about 610 of the donors excluded any sequence lacking an unambiguous match to a single V gene segment. An earlier analysis of just under 600 of the donors called V segments functional above 56.7% productive rearrangements and segregating when the between-donor standard deviation exceeded 5%. A statistical classification framework was built to diagnose cytomegalovirus status from the catalog of TCR beta chain sequences. V and J gene assignment, in a later analysis, came from comparing TCR nucleotide sequences with IMGT/GENE-DB human TR gene sequences. A later analysis assigned CDR3 sequences and most-parsimonious VDJ recombination scenarios with the TCRdist pipeline. In a later analysis, every TCR beta chain was defined by the combination of its CDR3 amino acid sequence and its V-gene family, and reads without a unique V-gene family were dropped. A later analysis removed 600 or so highly shared, low-generation-probability nucleotide sequences to deal with suspected cross-contamination and a sequencing artifact. For each public chain, a later analysis derived a clonal expansion index from normalized ranks of inferred template counts within each repertoire. A later analysis computed generation probabilities with a VDJ recombination model fitted to out-of-frame rearrangements, and checked the results against IGoR. In a later analysis, hypergeometric tests were used to score TCR-TCR, TCR-HLA and TCR-CMV co-occurrence, with a repertoire-size bias correction applied to TCR pairs. False discovery rates were estimated in a later analysis by permuting HLA or CMV assignments 20 times. A later analysis grouped co-occurring TCRs with DBSCAN, adding TCRdist sequence similarity when clustering within HLA-allele-positive subsets. Co-occurrence clustering excluded repertoires with fewer than 30,000 or more than 120,000 public chains, plus five with anomalous nucleotide sharing. TCRdb carries this immuneACCESS record with in-frame sequences only. Its versions omit some clonotypes, under half of them owing to an unresolved V gene in the studies checked, with the rest unexplained. From that table come the V and J calls and clone size; the DNA was used to work out D and trimming. Recorded for this sample are approximately 120,000 clones; 60% to 75% of them occurred a single time. The top ten constitute around 3.9% of the sample.

This clone was seen only a few times. It has no known antigen specificity. Base-call qualities are not available, and no considerably larger clone is one nucleotide away. The paper as a whole reports these results and caveats: Cytomegalovirus status was reported to be diagnosed by the classifier with high specificity and sensitivity in both the original and validation cohorts. When HLA alleles, especially DR and DQ, strongly co-occurred, TCR associations were difficult to assign to individual alleles. In the study, 150 to 200 TCR beta chains were listed as associated with cytomegalovirus. In a later analysis, the rate of TCR association differed among HLA loci, with DRB1 alleles having the most associated TCRs and HLA-C alleles having the fewest. A further reported finding was that TCR beta sequences accurately predicted the HLA-A and HLA-B alleles for most subjects in the first cohort. Three of the identified cytomegalovirus-associated TCR beta chains were confirmed in vitro to be specific for cytomegalovirus antigens. In this cohort, only TCR beta chains were sequenced, and detectable features were limited by the absence of alpha or paired-chain data. Across donors, most TCR sequences were observed very rarely, whereas some public TCRs were present in many individuals. Linkage disequilibrium might explain the correlated functional status among segregating V segments, but an unknown experimental factor could not be ruled out. Several of the top co-occurrence clusters appeared to be linked to parvovirus B19, influenza, CMV and Epstein-Barr virus, according to a later analysis. Most CMV-associated TCR beta chains appeared to be HLA-restricted in a later analysis, and the HLA associations seemed to be driven largely by CMV exposure. Presence/absence analyses assumed roughly uniform sequencing depth across donors, an assumption that may not hold. A later genetic analysis reported fewer N-insertions in productive TCRs among donors in an Asian-associated ancestry cluster than the roughly 700-donor mean. A later genetic analysis associated a missense DCLRE1C variant with V-gene and J-gene trimming of TCR beta chains, and an independent cohort replicated the association. A cluster of highly shared sequence variants was judged likely to be a technical artifact of the sequencing pipeline. The authors suggested that the approach could potentially be extended to other disease states and immunological phenotypes. Because HLA typing was missing for some donors at each locus, association tests included only the typed subset. In a later analysis, HLA-associated TCR beta chains showed more clonal expansion and lower generation probabilities than non-associated chains that were equally common. In a later analysis, more than 15,000 TCR beta sequences were associated with specific HLA alleles at a false discovery rate of 0.05. CMV serostatus was the only immune exposure information available for the cohort. Some IMGT-functional V segments, including TRBV6-2 and TRBV6-3, could not be distinguished by the 87-base-pair reads and were therefore excluded. In an earlier analysis of approximately 600 of the donors, most TCR beta V segments were observed in productive rearrangements about 87% or about 30% of the time, broadly matching IMGT annotations. The earlier analysis of 587 of the donors excluded around 17 rarely observed V segments, including chromosome 9 orphons, because counts were too low.

V is pruned by 1 base and J by 2 bases, leaving 8 bases of the junction without a gene match. The CDR3 numbers 17 residues from cysteine through phenylalanine. The kept DNA is CDR3 alone, 51 bases in frame from the first base. The germline V gene (reference sequence) specifies SEHNR as CDR1 and FQNEAQ as CDR2. The cohort comprised more than 550 healthy bone marrow donors. At the time of sampling, all cohort members were nominally healthy, though unrecorded immune exposures were likely present. The donor was CMV seropositive and belonged to the group of 250 to 300 seropositive cohort members. A peripheral blood sample was provided by each donor, and peripheral blood mononuclear cells were used for TCR beta sequencing. Genomic DNA was extracted from the blood cell samples with the Qiagen DNeasy Blood Extraction Kit.

This TCR came from a woman aged 50 to 65 in good health and CMV-seropositive. The rearranged chain carries TRBV7-9 and TRBJ2-5, and TRBD1 matches 9 of the central bases. The sequencing sample was made of PBMCs. The nucleotide sequence reads as follows: TGTGCCAGCAGCTTAGGATGGACAGGGGATGGGCAAGAGACCCAGTACTTC. Translated, it reads CASSLGWTGDGQETQYF.